A selection of T cell receptor beta chains follows, all from one sample in a study of T-cell reconstitution after alpha-beta-depleted transplantation in children. TCRdb ran MiXCR on the PCR reads and lists one entry per CDR3 protein. The data hold some 490,000 distinct CDR3 sequences, with around 12% observed a single time. Sequencing was performed on PBMCs from the stem cell graft donor, taken from the stem cell graft. The source is a human donor who donated a stem cell graft to a child with combined immunodeficiency. Each CDR3 is given with its conserved first and last residue. A D gene is named only where the DNA matches it firmly. Size tells how often a clone was seen (once, few, many) or the class of an expanded clone, and some rows leave it out.

TRBJ2-1,TRBD2,TRBV7-9,few,TGTGCCAGCAGCTTAGTTTGGCGGGGGAACTCCTACAATGAGCAGTTCTTC,CASSLVWRGNSYNEQFF
TRBJ1-1,-,TRBV15,few,TGTGCCACCAGCAGAGATCGGAGTCCCCCGAACCGTGAAGCTTTCTTT,CATSRDRSPPNREAFF
TRBJ2-5,TRBD2,TRBV12-3/TRBV12-4,few,TGTGCCAGCAGTCCAGACACGGGAGGGGCCCAGTACTTC,CASSPDTGGAQYF
TRBJ1-1,-,TRBV6-2/TRBV6-3,-,TGTGCCAGCAGGCCAGGGTCCCTACGGATCGCTGAAGCTTTCTTT,CASRPGSLRIAEAFF
TRBJ2-1,-,TRBV5-1,few,TGCGCCAGCAGCTTGGTGAGCGGTAAACCAGACAATGAGCAGTTCTTC,CASSLVSGKPDNEQFF
TRBJ2-7,-,TRBV29-1,many,TGCAGCGTTGGGGAGACAGCCCCCTACGAGCAGTACTTC,CSVGETAPYEQYF
TRBJ2-3,TRBD2,TRBV24-1,many,TGTGCCACCAGTGACGGGGGACTAGCGTACACAGATACGCAGTATTTT,CATSDGGLAYTDTQYF
TRBJ2-5,-,TRBV15,few,TGTGCCACCAGCAGAGATTACGGGGCGGGATCGGAGACCCAGTACTTC,CATSRDYGAGSETQYF
TRBJ2-1,TRBD2,TRBV10-3,many,TGTGCCATCAGTGGAGAGCGGGGCTCCTACAATGAGCAGTTCTTC,CAISGERGSYNEQFF
TRBJ2-2,-,TRBV30,-,TGTGCCTGGTGTGGATTCGGACAGATAGTCGGGGAGCTGTTTTTT,CAWCGFGQIVGELFF
TRBJ2-2,-,TRBV7-2,-,TGTGCCAGCAGCTTAGGTGGGCCTCGGAACACCGGGGAGCTGTTTTTT,CASSLGGPRNTGELFF
TRBJ2-7,TRBD2,TRBV30,-,TGTGCCTGGAGTGTAGGCGGGAGGAGATACGAGCAGTACTTC,CAWSVGGRRYEQYF
TRBJ1-1,-,TRBV20-1,-,TGCAGTGCTAGAGTAAACAACAGGGTTACGAACACTGAAGCTTTCTTT,CSARVNNRVTNTEAFF
TRBJ2-6,-,TRBV6-5,few,TGTGCCAGCAGTTACTCGGGGGTCGGGGCCAACGTCCTGACTTTC,CASSYSGVGANVLTF
TRBJ2-5,-,TRBV2,-,TGTGCCAGCGATAAAGGACAGCGAACAAAGACCCAGTACTTC,CASDKGQRTKTQYF
TRBJ2-1,-,TRBV12-3/TRBV12-4,few,TGTGCCAGCAGTTTATCCCGAGCAGTAGGCGAGCAGTTCTTC,CASSLSRAVGEQFF
TRBJ2-7,TRBD2,TRBV4-2,many,TGTGCCAGCAGCCAAGATTTGGGGAGCGGGGGGTTGATATCCTACGAGCAGTACTTC,CASSQDLGSGGLISYEQYF
TRBJ2-2,TRBD2,TRBV11-2,-,TGTGCCAGCAGCTTAGTCCATGGCGGGAGGGGGAACACCGGGGAGCTGTTTTTT,CASSLVHGGRGNTGELFF
TRBJ1-2,TRBD1,TRBV7-9,-,TGTGCCAGCAGCACTCCAGGGGGCTGGGATGGCTACACCTTC,CASSTPGGWDGYTF
TRBJ2-1,-,TRBV12-3/TRBV12-4,few,TGTGCCAGCAGCTTTGCGTACAATGAGCAGTTCTTC,CASSFAYNEQFF
TRBJ2-2,TRBD2,TRBV12-3/TRBV12-4,-,TGTGCCAGCAGCCGATGGCTAGCGGGAGGAACCGGGGAGCTGTTTTTT,CASSRWLAGGTGELFF
TRBJ2-3,TRBD2,TRBV20-1,-,TGCAGTGCCCCGGACCTAGCGGGGGCCACAGATACGCAGTATTTT,CSAPDLAGATDTQYF
TRBJ1-4,-,TRBV29-1,few,TGCAGCGTTGAACTCCAGGGTGCACTGTTTTTT,CSVELQGALFF
TRBJ2-3,-,TRBV7-3,-,TGTGCCAGCAGCTTAAATACCCCCTCCCGGACGCAGTATTTT,CASSLNTPSRTQYF
TRBJ1-5,-,TRBV30,-,TGTGCCGTTAGACTTAATAGCAATCAGCCCCAGCATTTT,CAVRLNSNQPQHF
TRBJ1-2,-,TRBV18,few,TGTGCCAGCTCACGGTCAGAACAGGGTGATGGCTACACCTTC,CASSRSEQGDGYTF
TRBJ2-7,TRBD2,TRBV6-2/TRBV6-3,-,TGTGCCAGCAGTTACCAAGGGACTAGCGGGGGGCGGTTGAGGACCTACGAGCAGTACTTC,CASSYQGTSGGRLRTYEQYF
TRBJ2-5,TRBD1,TRBV18,many,TGTGCCAGCTCATGGACAGGGCTAGAGACCCAGTACTTC,CASSWTGLETQYF
TRBJ2-1,TRBD2,TRBV9,many,TGTGCCAGCAGCGTTAGCGGGGTGGTCTACAATGAGCAGTTCTTC,CASSVSGVVYNEQFF
TRBJ1-6,TRBD1,TRBV29-1,many,TGCAGCGTTGCCCGGACAGGGGGTTATAATTCACCCCTCCACTTT,CSVARTGGYNSPLHF
TRBJ1-4,TRBD1,TRBV7-2,-,TGTGCCAGCAGCTTCCCGACAGGGGAGGAAAAACTGTTTTTT,CASSFPTGEEKLFF
TRBJ2-7,-,TRBV28,many,TGTGCCAGCAGCTTAGGGGACGAGCAGTACTTC,CASSLGDEQYF
TRBJ1-2,-,TRBV5-1,-,TGCGCCAGCAGCTTGACGACAGAACTCTATGGCTACACCTTC,CASSLTTELYGYTF
TRBJ2-1,-,TRBV11-3,few,TGTGCCAGCAGCTTGAACGGGCCGATAATTAGGATCAATGAGCAGTTCTTC,CASSLNGPIIRINEQFF
TRBJ2-5,-,TRBV24-1,many,TGTGCCACCAGTGATTTGGTGAGGGTCCTGTACCAAGAGACCCAGTACTTC,CATSDLVRVLYQETQYF